Below are 30 T cell receptor beta chains sequenced from a single sample in a study of T-cell memory formation after mild COVID-19. TCRdb independently ran MiXCR on the 5' RACE reads; one entry per CDR3 protein. The sample has about 610,000 distinct CDR3 sequences; roughly 17% are singletons. The source material was PBMCs or a T cell subset sorted from them (not recorded which). The receptors were gathered from an adult woman who had mild COVID-19 (a few samples of this study predate the infection). Cell type and time point are not known.

This clonotype was seen only a few times. The chain recombines TRBV6-1 with TRBJ2-2; D gene uncertain. Germline CDR1 is MNHNS and CDR2 is SASEGT. V was clipped by 0 bases and J by 5 bases, with 7 bases between them. This CDR3 comprises 14 residues. The CDR3 is CASSEAYRTGELFF. Written as DNA, the CDR3 is TGTGCCAGCAGTGAAGCGTACAGAACCGGGGAGCTGTTTTTT.

This chain uses TRBV6-5 with TRBJ2-5, with 14 bases lining up with TRBD2. Germline assignment: CDR1 MNHEY and CDR2 SVGAGI. J lost 5 bases, V lost 2 bases, and 4 bases had no gene match. This CDR3 is built from 16 residues. CDR3 in DNA: TGTGCCAGCAGTTACACATGGACTAGCGGGAGGGAGACCCAGTACTTC. This encodes CASSYTWTSGRETQYF.

The gene calls are TRBV7-3 and TRBJ2-1, with D unresolved. V was clipped by 2 bases and J by 5 bases, with 7 bases between them. Germline lookup yields CDR1 SGHTA and CDR2 FQGTGA. This CDR3 has 13 residues. CDR3 in DNA: TGTGCCAGCAGCTTAGCCCGAAACAATGAGCAGTTCTTC. It codes for CASSLARNNEQFF.

The chain has TRBV5-1 and TRBJ2-3, with D uncertain. The CDR3 sequence is 12 residues long. Looked up from germline, CDR1 is SGHRS and CDR2 is YFSETQ. V was cut by 3 bases and J by 7 bases, with 9 bases left in between. The DNA of the CDR3 is TGCGCCAGCAGCTCCGCCGGGCATACGCAGTATTTT. Translation gives CASSSAGHTQYF.

The chain links TRBV5-1 to TRBJ1-1; 8 positions agree with TRBD1. CDR3 size: 15 residues. Germline V gene data show CDR1 as SGHRS and CDR2 as YFSETQ. The J segment lost 2 bases and the V segment lost 3 bases, leaving 6 bases of the junction unmatched. CDR3 protein: CASSSPGTGNTEAFF. The CDR3 region has the DNA TGCGCCAGCAGCTCACCCGGGACAGGCAACACTGAAGCTTTCTTT.

This clonotype has just a few counts. The chain combines TRBV5-1 with TRBJ2-7, with 7 nucleotides matching TRBD1. This CDR3 region has 15 residues. V was clipped by 4 bases and J by 4 bases; unmatched bases: 11. CDR1 SGHRS and CDR2 YFSETQ come from the germline V gene. The CDR3 nucleotides are TGCGCCAGCAGCCTGCCTGGGACAGACCAATACGAGCAGTACTTC. Encoded protein: CASSLPGTDQYEQYF.

This clonotype was observed once. The chain combines TRBV19 with TRBJ2-3; 7 bases agree with TRBD1. CDR1 LNHDA and CDR2 SQIVND come from the germline V gene (reference sequence). The CDR3 is 14 amino acids. The V segment lost 1 base and the J segment 4 bases; nucleotides outside the gene matches: 2. The CDR3 spells CASSIAGTADTQYF. As DNA, the CDR3 is TGTGCCAGTAGTATAGCCGGGACAGCAGATACGCAGTATTTT.

This clonotype appeared many times. The chain carries TRBV7-9 and TRBJ2-1; D remains ambiguous. The germline V and J ends were trimmed by 5 bases and 8 bases, with 10 bases remaining between them. The CDR3 is made up of 12 amino acids. Per germline, CDR1 SEHNR and CDR2 FQNEAQ (reference sequence). The CDR3 loop reads CASSPHGDEQFF. The CDR3 DNA follows: TGTGCCAGCAGCCCCCATGGGGATGAGCAGTTCTTC.

This sequence joins TRBV5-1 and TRBJ2-5; D not resolved. The CDR3 loop spans 15 amino acids. CDR1 SGHRS and CDR2 YFSETQ come from the germline V gene. V was clipped by 0 bases and J by 1 base, with 10 bases between them. The CDR3 is CASSLVTVVQETQYF. DNA for the CDR3: TGCGCCAGCAGCTTGGTAACGGTCGTCCAAGAGACCCAGTACTTC.

In its sample, this clonotype was seen a few times. The CDR3: CASSEQSGYTDTQYF. CDR3 sequence (DNA): TGTGCCAGCAGTGAGCAATCGGGGTACACAGATACGCAGTATTTT. The rearrangement uses TRBV2 and TRBJ2-3; the D gene is possibly TRBD2 (5 bases). The V gene's germline CDR1 is SNHLY and CDR2 FYNNEI. The CDR3 spans 15 residues. V gave up 3 bases and J gave up 2 bases, with 12 bases separating them.

This clonotype has just a few counts. The rearrangement uses TRBV12-3 or TRBV12-4 and TRBJ1-2; 8 bases map to TRBD1. This CDR3 contains 14 residues. Germline trimming cut 5 bases from V and 6 bases from J; bases unmatched to any gene: 8. CDR3 loop: CASSTEGQVDGYTF. For the CDR3, the DNA is TGTGCCAGCAGTACCGAGGGACAGGTGGATGGCTACACCTTC.

The chain combines TRBV12-3 or TRBV12-4 with TRBJ1-5; D is unclear. V dropped 2 bases and J dropped 7 bases, with 12 bases sitting between them. This CDR3 is 14 amino acids long. CDR3 amino acids: CASSLRQVGQPQHF. For the CDR3, the DNA is TGTGCCAGCAGTTTACGCCAGGTTGGCCAGCCCCAGCATTTT.

The rearrangement links TRBV5-5 to TRBJ2-2, with 9 bases fitting TRBD1. J lost 5 bases, V lost 4 bases, and 6 bases had no gene match. The CDR3 runs to 15 residues. Germline CDR1 is SGHKS and CDR2 is YYEKEE (reference sequence). CDR3 coding DNA: TGTGCCAGCAGCCCGGGACAGGGTGTTACCGGGGAGCTGTTTTTT. Translation gives CASSPGQGVTGELFF.

This sequence joins TRBV20-1 and TRBJ2-3; 8 positions match TRBD2. This CDR3 has 18 amino acids. The trim removed 0 bases at V and 0 bases at J, leaving 11 bases unmatched. The germline CDR1 and CDR2 sequences are DFQATT and SNEGSKA (reference sequence). The CDR3 sequence: CSARDPRRGGTSTDTQYF. DNA of the CDR3: TGCAGTGCTAGAGATCCCCGGCGCGGGGGGACTAGCACAGATACGCAGTATTTT.

The chain carries TRBV6-5 and TRBJ2-4; the D gene is possibly TRBD2 (5 bases). The CDR3 runs to 16 residues. The V end lost 0 bases, the J end lost 2 bases, and 11 bases lay between the germline ends. Looked up from germline, CDR1 is MNHEY and CDR2 is SVGAGI. CDR3 in DNA: TGTGCCAGCAGTTACTCTGGGGTCGGGACCAAAAACATTCAGTACTTC. Protein product: CASSYSGVGTKNIQYF.

This clonotype was counted ten times or more. This chain joins TRBV7-9 and TRBJ2-2, with D hard to call. The CDR3 spans 14 residues. Germline V lookup: CDR1 SEHNR, CDR2 FQNEAQ (reference sequence). Deletions cut 6 bases from V and 0 bases from J, with 8 bases between. The CDR3 region has the DNA TGTGCCAGCAGAGACAACGCGAACACCGGGGAGCTGTTTTTT. Its translation: CASRDNANTGELFF.

This clonotype was observed a few times. The chain links TRBV20-1 to TRBJ1-1; 10 nucleotides align to TRBD1. Trimming at V came to 3 bases and at J to 7 bases, leaving 11 bases not matched to a gene. The length of the CDR3 is 15 residues. The germline CDR1 and CDR2 sequences are DFQATT and SNEGSKA (reference sequence). CDR3 sequence reads: CSASPGQGVDDEAFF. CDR3 nucleotides: TGCAGTGCTAGTCCCGGACAGGGGGTGGATGATGAAGCTTTCTTT.

The rearrangement joins TRBV4-1 to TRBJ1-1; possible D gene TRBD1, 5 bases. Germline V gene lookup returns CDR1 MGHRA and CDR2 YSYEKL. CDR3 length equals 17 residues. V lost 0 bases, J lost 0 bases, and 14 bases lay in between. For the CDR3, the DNA is TGCGCCAGCAGCCAAGATCCCCCCGCAGGGTTGAACACTGAAGCTTTCTTT. It codes for CASSQDPPAGLNTEAFF.

Concerning this clonotype: At one of its ends the junction is not consistent with the germline gene, which may arise from a read error. The gene calls are TRBV2 and TRBJ2-5; D ambiguous. Germline assignment: CDR1 SNHLY and CDR2 FYNNEI. The CDR3 is 14 residues long. CDR3 DNA: TGTTCCAGCAGTGATCTGGGCAGAAAAGAGACCCAGTACTTC. This gives the protein CSSSDLGRKETQYF. Complete variable domain (other parts from reference TRBV2 and TRBJ2-5): EPEVTQTPSHQVTQMGQEVILRCVPISNHLYFYWYRQILGQKVEFLVSFYNNEISEKSEIFDDQFSVERPDGSNFTLKIRSTKLEDSAMYFCSSSDLGRKETQYFGPGTRLLVL.

This clonotype was observed a handful of times. The chain combines TRBV12-3 or TRBV12-4 with TRBJ1-2; D possibly corresponds to TRBD1 (5 bases). The CDR3 extends over 11 amino acids. V was pared by 8 bases and J by 5 bases, with 9 bases between. The DNA for the CDR3 is TGTGCCAGCGGGCAGGGATATGGCTACACCTTC. Translated, it gives CASGQGYGYTF.

The chain combines TRBV29-1 with TRBJ2-7; 13 bases fit TRBD2. V lost 3 bases and J lost 2; bases outside the gene matches: 4. The V gene's germline CDR1 is SQVTM and CDR2 ANQGSEA. The CDR3 consists of 15 residues. The CDR3 is CSVDGTSGIPYEQYF. The CDR3 region has the DNA TGCAGCGTTGATGGGACTAGCGGGATTCCCTACGAGCAGTACTTC.

This clonotype was seen many times. This sequence joins TRBV6-5 and TRBJ2-1, with unresolved D. Per germline, CDR1 MNHEY and CDR2 SVGAGI. CDR3 length equals 13 residues. Trimming pared 2 bases from V and 4 bases from J, leaving 6 bases between. CDR3 loop: CASSYDGYNEQFF. The CDR3 DNA sequence: TGTGCCAGCAGTTACGACGGGTACAATGAGCAGTTCTTC.

In its sample, this clonotype was seen a few times. V usage is TRBV12-3 or TRBV12-4 and J usage is TRBJ2-2; D remains ambiguous. The CDR3 loop spans 12 amino acids. Trimming took off 0 bases at V and 9 bases at J, with 5 bases between the two ends. The CDR3 DNA reads TGTGCCAGCAGTTTAGCGCTGAGGGAGCTGTTTTTT. This codes for CASSLALRELFF.

This clonotype has only a few counts. The genes are TRBV7-8 and TRBJ2-3, with D tentatively TRBD2 (5 bases). The CDR3 is made up of 15 amino acids. CDR1 is SGHVS, CDR2 FQNEAQ, per germline. Trimming pared 2 bases from V and 8 bases from J, leaving 17 bases between. The CDR3 region is CASSLMGGPGSTQYF. The CDR3 coding sequence is TGTGCCAGCAGCTTAATGGGCGGGCCGGGGTCTACGCAGTATTTT.

This clonotype occurred a few times. The chain carries TRBV5-1 and TRBJ1-1, with a tentative D call TRBD1 (6 bases). The CDR3 totals 13 residues. Germline V gene data show CDR1 as SGHRS and CDR2 as YFSETQ. V lost 4 bases to trimming and J lost 4 bases, with 11 bases between them. The chain's CDR3 is CASSPGQTTEAFF. CDR3 DNA sequence: TGCGCCAGCAGCCCTGGACAGACCACTGAAGCTTTCTTT.

V gene TRBV4-1 combines with J gene TRBJ2-3, with 10 bases lining up with TRBD2. CDR3 length: 16 amino acids. Looked up from germline, CDR1 is MGHRA and CDR2 is YSYEKL. Trimming took 1 base from V and 2 from J; bases not matched to a gene: 3. The CDR3 DNA reads as TGCGCCAGCAGCCAAGTTAGCGGGGGGCTCACAGATACGCAGTATTTT. Protein: CASSQVSGGLTDTQYF.

The chain has TRBV24-1 and TRBJ2-1; perhaps D is TRBD1 or TRBD2 (5 bases each). The V end was cut by 9 bases, the J end by 0 bases, with 11 bases between. Per the germline V gene, CDR1 is KGHDR and CDR2 is SFDVKD. CDR3 length: 14 amino acids. CDR3 DNA sequence: TGTGCCACCGGGGGTCCAGGCTCCTACAATGAGCAGTTCTTC. Amino acid sequence: CATGGPGSYNEQFF.

The sample holds a few counts of this clonotype. The J gene is TRBJ2-3, the V gene TRBV15, with D maybe TRBD2 (7 bases). The length of the CDR3 is 18 residues. With 4 bases removed from V and 3 bases from J, the gap between germline ends came to 23 bases. Germline V gene sequence: CDR1 LNHNV, CDR2 YYDKDF (reference sequence). CDR3 amino acids: CATSTPPGGLAVTDTQYF. The CDR3 DNA reads as TGTGCCACCAGCACCCCGCCCGGGGGGCTAGCGGTTACAGATACGCAGTATTTT.

This clonotype appeared a few times. This chain connects TRBV20-1 to TRBJ1-6, with 7 bases matching TRBD1. The CDR3 is made up of 13 amino acids. Germline V gene lookup returns CDR1 DFQATT and CDR2 SNEGSKA (reference sequence). With V trimmed by 7 bases and J by 6 bases, 6 bases remained unmatched. The CDR3 is CSVPGQPNSPLHF. CDR3 in DNA: TGCAGTGTCCCGGGACAGCCTAATTCACCCCTCCACTTT.

In DNA, the CDR3 is TGTGCCAGCAGCTCCAGCGGGGTTAGGGCAGATACGCAGTATTTT. Amino acids: CASSSSGVRADTQYF. The chain uses TRBV6-5 and TRBJ2-3, with TRBD2 matching over 7 bases. This CDR3 has 15 amino acids. Unmatched junction bases numbered 10, after V lost 6 bases and J lost 4 bases. In germline, CDR1 is MNHEY, CDR2 SVGAGI.